These 5 T cell receptor beta chains were all obtained from the same sample, sequenced in a study of blood T cells in healthy people across ages. PCR was performed a second time for roughly 7 to 12 cycles using a sample-barcoded 5' primer and a J-beta primer mix. One entry per CDR3 protein results from TCRdb running MiXCR on the 5' RACE reads. The table records about 1.5 million distinct CDR3 sequences, approximately 39% of them present only once. Sequenced material: blood. The receptors shown here come from a young woman in good health.

The chain links TRBV6-5 to TRBJ2-6, with 8 positions matching TRBD1. The germline CDR1 and CDR2 sequences are MNHEY and SVGAGI. The CDR3 is 17 residues long. The ends lost 4 bases at V and 0 bases at J; junction bases unmatched: 5. CDR3 residues: CASSSGQALSGANVLTF. CDR3 coding DNA: TGTGCCAGCAGTTCGGGACAGGCCCTCTCTGGGGCCAACGTCCTGACTTTC.

The chain is built from TRBV6-2 or TRBV6-3 and TRBJ2-1, with a possible D match to TRBD2 (6 bases). The CDR3 consists of 15 residues. Trimming took off 6 bases at V and 4 bases at J, with 16 bases between the two ends. The V gene's germline CDR1 is MNHEY and CDR2 SVGEGT. DNA for the CDR3: TGTGCCAGCAGCCCTGGGGGTGGGAGGTACAATGAGCAGTTCTTC. It specifies CASSPGGGRYNEQFF.

The chain joins TRBV9 to TRBJ2-3; 10 bases are shared with TRBD1. Germline loops: CDR1 SGDLS, CDR2 YYNGEE. The CDR3 has 16 amino acids. The V gene end was trimmed by 2 bases and the J gene end by 4 bases; junction bases not matched to a gene: 7. The CDR3 is CASSVAGTGVSDTQYF. CDR3 sequence (DNA): TGTGCCAGCAGCGTTGCCGGGACAGGGGTCTCAGATACGCAGTATTTT.

J is TRBJ2-1 and V is TRBV12-3 or TRBV12-4, with 9 bases that match TRBD2. V lost 5 bases and J lost 10; bases outside the gene matches: 15. The CDR3 extends over 16 amino acids. The CDR3 DNA reads as TGTGCCAGCAGTCCATGGGGTAGCGGGAGTTCGGGGGAGCAGTTCTTC. This encodes CASSPWGSGSSGEQFF.

Details on this clonotype: A much larger clone lies one base from this, so it may be a read error. The rearrangement links TRBV25-1 to TRBJ2-4, with TRBD1 identical over 10 bases. The closer fit of TRBJ2-7 to the DNA end suggests the J call may be wrong. Germline-derived CDR1 and CDR2 are MGHDK and SYGVNS. The CDR3 contains 14 residues. CDR3 DNA: TGTGCCAGCATAACCGGGACAGGGGCCTACGAGCAGTACTTC. Amino acid sequence: CASITGTGAYEQYF.